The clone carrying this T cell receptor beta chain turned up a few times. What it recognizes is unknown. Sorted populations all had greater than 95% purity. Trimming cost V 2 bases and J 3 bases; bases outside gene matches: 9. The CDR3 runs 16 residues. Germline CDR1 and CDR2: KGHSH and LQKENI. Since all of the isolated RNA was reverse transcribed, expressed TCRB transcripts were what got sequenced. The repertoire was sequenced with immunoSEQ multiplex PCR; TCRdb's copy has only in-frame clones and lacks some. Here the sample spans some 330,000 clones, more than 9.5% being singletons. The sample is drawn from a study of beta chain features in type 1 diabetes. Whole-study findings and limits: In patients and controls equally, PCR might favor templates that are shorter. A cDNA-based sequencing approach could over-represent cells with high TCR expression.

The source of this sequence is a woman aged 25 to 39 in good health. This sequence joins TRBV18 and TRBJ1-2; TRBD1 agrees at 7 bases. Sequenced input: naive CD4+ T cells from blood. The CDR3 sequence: CASSPYSGTADYGYTF. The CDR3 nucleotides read TGTGCCAGCTCACCATACTCCGGGACAGCAGACTATGGCTACACCTTC.